These 25 T cell receptor beta chains were sequenced from one sample in a study of response to subunit inactivated influenza vaccine listed by TCRdb under 2018. The protocol used for the library was RT-PCR. TCRdb records Illumina HiSeq 2500 as the sequencer. Starting from the raw public reads, TCRdb applied fastp trimming at Q25, assembled clones with MiXCR and retained in-frame beta chains. Rows merge per CDR3 protein into single entries with the most common DNA and genes. This sample comprises around 490,000 distinct CDR3 sequences, about 7.6% of them detected only once. The ten most abundant clones make up approximately 13% of the sample. The material sequenced was PBMCs from blood, taken less than 25 months after vaccination. Every receptor here comes from a man in his fifties or sixties who received an inactivated influenza vaccine. Donor details come from another sample of the same person, matched by shared clones.

This clonotype was seen many times. The chain links TRBV7-8 to TRBJ1-2; no clear D. V was pared by 3 bases and J by 2 bases, with 4 bases between. Germline CDR1 is SGHVS and CDR2 is FQNEAQ. The CDR3 consists of 12 residues. The CDR3 nucleotides are TGTGCCAGCAGCTTTGACAACTATGGCTACACCTTC. Protein sequence: CASSFDNYGYTF.

This clonotype was seen more than once but under ten times. The chain is built from TRBV7-2 and TRBJ1-2; D gene unclear. The V end lost 5 bases, the J end lost 0 bases, and 10 bases lay between the germline ends. The germline V gene has CDR1 SGHTA and CDR2 FQGNSA. The CDR3 has 14 residues. CDR3 loop: CASSHPGANYGYTF. The CDR3 nucleotides read TGTGCCAGCAGCCACCCGGGAGCTAACTATGGCTACACCTTC.

The chain couples TRBV7-6 to TRBJ2-5, with D uncertain. The CDR3 length is 17 residues. CDR1 and CDR2 (germline): SGHVS, FNYEAQ. V was cut by 0 bases and J by 5 bases, with 19 bases left in between. The CDR3 DNA reads as TGTGCCAGCAGCTTAGCGTTTTCAGGCTTTCAAGGGGAGACCCAGTACTTC. Its protein product is CASSLAFSGFQGETQYF.

This clonotype came up a few times. J is TRBJ1-5 and V is TRBV15; D not resolved. Between the trimmed V and J ends, which lost 0 bases and 7 bases, there was a span of 13 bases. CDR3 length: 15 residues. The germline gives CDR1 LNHNV, CDR2 YYDKDF (reference sequence). The CDR3 region is CATSRDLGPGQPQHF. Here the CDR3 DNA reads TGTGCCACCAGCAGAGATCTAGGACCGGGGCAGCCCCAGCATTTT.

This CDR3 is CASSGGGRGRLMNTEAFF. The CDR3 coding sequence is TGTGCCAGCAGCGGAGGGGGCAGGGGAAGACTCATGAACACTGAAGCTTTCTTT. The V call is TRBV5-5, the J call TRBJ1-1; 7 bases align to TRBD1. Trimming at V came to 4 bases and at J to 0 bases, leaving 15 bases not matched to a gene. The CDR3 extends over 18 amino acids. Germline CDR1 SGHKS, CDR2 YYEKEE (reference sequence).

This clonotype has a handful of counts. The chain recombines TRBV29-1 with TRBJ2-7; TRBD1 agrees at 10 bases. Unmatched junction bases numbered 10, after V lost 5 bases and J lost 6 bases. CDR1 and CDR2 (germline): SQVTM, ANQGSEA. The CDR3 contains 14 residues. Here the CDR3 DNA reads TGCAGCGTTACTCGGGACAGGGGCCCGTTCGAGCAGTACTTC. Translated, it gives CSVTRDRGPFEQYF.

This clonotype was seen a few times. The J gene is TRBJ2-1, the V gene TRBV7-2; the match to TRBD1 covers 8 bases. Trimming removed 5 bases from V and 2 bases from J; junction bases left unmatched: 5. This CDR3 region has 15 residues. Per germline, CDR1 SGHTA and CDR2 FQGNSA. DNA of the CDR3: TGTGCCAGCAGCCCGACAGGGGCTGCCTACAATGAGCAGTTCTTC. Its protein product is CASSPTGAAYNEQFF.

This clonotype was seen a handful of times. The CDR3 sequence is CATSKDGTGVTEAFF. CDR3 in DNA: TGTGCCACCAGCAAAGACGGGACAGGCGTCACTGAAGCTTTCTTT. The chain couples TRBV15 to TRBJ1-1; 8 bases fit TRBD1. Germline V lookup: CDR1 LNHNV, CDR2 YYDKDF (reference sequence). The CDR3 is 15 amino acids. J lost 4 bases, V lost 4 bases, and 8 bases had no gene match. Looking up the rest from reference TRBV15 and TRBJ1-1 gives the full variable domain: DAMVIQNPRYQVTQFGKPVTLSCSQTLNHNVMYWYQQKSSQAPKLLFHYYDKDFNNEADTPDNFQSRRPNTSFCFLDIRSPGLGDTAMYLCATSKDGTGVTEAFFGQGTRLTVV.

The chain uses TRBV30 and TRBJ2-7; D perhaps matches TRBD1 (8 bases). CDR1 GTSNPN and CDR2 SVGIG come from the germline V gene (reference sequence). V lost 0 bases, J lost 5 bases, and 14 bases lay in between. The CDR3 covers 14 residues. The CDR3 sequence is CAWSVSTGGDEQYF. For the CDR3, the DNA is TGTGCCTGGAGTGTAAGCACAGGGGGGGACGAGCAGTACTTC.

This clonotype was seen only a few times. V and J are TRBV9 and TRBJ2-5; TRBD2 matches 7 bases. There are 15 residues in the CDR3. CDR1 and CDR2 (germline): SGDLS, YYNGEE. V trimming: 3 bases; J trimming: 1 base; junction bases outside the gene matches: 6. The DNA of the CDR3 is TGTGCCAGCAGCGCCGCCGGGACTACCCAAGAGACCCAGTACTTC. Residues: CASSAAGTTQETQYF.

CDR3 nucleotides: TGTGCCAGCAGCACGGTTATTAGGACAGGGCCCGGGGAGCTGTTTTTT. Amino acids: CASSTVIRTGPGELFF. The chain combines TRBV5-4 with TRBJ2-2; TRBD1 matches 8 bases. This CDR3 region has 16 residues. Germline values: CDR1 SGHNT, CDR2 YYREEE (reference sequence). The V and J ends lost 4 bases and 6 bases, in that order; junction bases with no gene match: 11.

The chain couples TRBV12-3 or TRBV12-4 to TRBJ2-7, with D perhaps matching TRBD1 (6 bases). This CDR3 comprises 13 residues. V shed 6 bases and J shed 3 bases, with 12 bases lying between them. The CDR3 reads CASSPWGLYEQYF. CDR3 in DNA: TGTGCCAGCAGCCCCTGGGGGCTCTACGAGCAGTACTTC.

The chain has TRBV18 and TRBJ2-5, with D uncertain. Looked up from germline, CDR1 is KGHSH and CDR2 is LQKENI. Trimming cost V 1 base and J 5 bases, with 17 bases left between them. The CDR3 is 16 amino acids. The CDR3 here is CASSPLSPRFLETQYF. The CDR3 coding sequence is TGTGCCAGCTCACCACTAAGTCCCCGTTTCCTGGAGACCCAGTACTTC.

Comments on this clonotype: This clone may be a read error of a much larger clone one base away. The V gene is TRBV10-3, the J gene TRBJ2-1; D possibly uses TRBD1 or TRBD2 (5 bases each). The CDR3 consists of 16 residues. Per germline, CDR1 ENHRY and CDR2 SYGVKD. In nucleotides, the CDR3 is TGTGACATCAGTGAGTCCCGGGGCAGGTCCTACAATGAGCAGTTCTTC. As protein: CDISESRGRSYNEQFF.

This clonotype has a count of ten or more. The chain combines TRBV2 with TRBJ2-3; 7 bases match TRBD2. After removal of 2 bases from V and 1 base from J, the junction contained 0 bases not matched to a gene. The CDR3 spans 14 residues. Germline V gene data show CDR1 as SNHLY and CDR2 as FYNNEI. This CDR3 is CASSESGGTDTQYF. For the CDR3, the DNA is TGTGCCAGCAGTGAAAGCGGGGGCACAGATACGCAGTATTTT.

This clonotype came up a few times. The chain links TRBV5-4 to TRBJ2-7, with D possibly TRBD1 on 6 matching bases. Looked up from germline, CDR1 is SGHNT and CDR2 is YYREEE (reference sequence). V lost 4 bases to trimming and J lost 7 bases, with 12 bases between them. The CDR3 length is 12 residues. The CDR3 region is CASSRGQREQYF. In DNA form, the CDR3 reads TGTGCCAGCAGCCGCGGACAGAGGGAGCAGTACTTC.

The chain uses TRBV11-1 and TRBJ1-1; D is ambiguous. This CDR3 region has 11 residues. Trimming left V 6 bases short and J 8 bases short, with 10 bases between. Germline V lookup: CDR1 SGHAT, CDR2 FQDESV (reference sequence). Here the CDR3 reads CASRRAAEAFF. CDR3 nucleotide sequence: TGTGCCAGCAGGCGGGCAGCCGAAGCTTTCTTT.

This clonotype was seen a few times. V is TRBV7-2 and J is TRBJ2-7; 8 bases fit TRBD2. V lost 9 bases, J lost 4 bases, and 5 bases stayed unmatched. CDR3 length equals 12 residues. Looked up from germline, CDR1 is SGHTA and CDR2 is FQGNSA. In nucleotides, the CDR3 is TGTGCCAGGGAGCGGGAGAGGTACGAGCAGTACTTC. Translated: CARERERYEQYF.

The table lists this clonotype with many counts. This chain joins TRBV7-9 and TRBJ1-6; no reliable D call. Trimming removed 2 bases at V and 4 bases at J, with 6 bases between. CDR3 length: 14 amino acids. Germline V gives CDR1 SEHNR, CDR2 FQNEAQ (reference sequence). CDR3 loop: CASSLWGYNSPLHF. The CDR3, as DNA: TGTGCCAGCAGCTTATGGGGATATAATTCACCCCTCCACTTT. Together with reference TRBV7-9 and TRBJ1-6, the CDR3 gives the full variable domain: DTGVSQNPRHKITKRGQNVTFRCDPISEHNRLYWYRQTLGQGPEFLTYFQNEAQLEKSRLLSDRFSAERPKGSFSTLEIQRTEQGDSAMYLCASSLWGYNSPLHFGNGTRLTVT.

In nucleotides, the CDR3 is TGCAGTGCTAGATCTACAGTGAACACTGAAGCTTTCTTT. It translates to CSARSTVNTEAFF. The chain uses TRBV20-1 and TRBJ1-1; no definite D call. The V and J ends lost 2 bases and 0 bases respectively, with 7 bases between them. Germline values: CDR1 DFQATT, CDR2 SNEGSKA (reference sequence). There are 13 residues in the CDR3.

The chain is built from TRBV28 and TRBJ2-1; 9 nucleotides align to TRBD1. The CDR3 covers 15 residues. J gave up 3 bases and V 6 bases, and 6 bases lay outside the gene matches. Germline V gene data show CDR1 as MDHEN and CDR2 as SYDVKM. DNA for the CDR3: TGTGCCAGCAGCCCTCTGGGACAGGGCTACAATGAGCAGTTCTTC. This gives the protein CASSPLGQGYNEQFF.

This chain uses TRBV25-1 with TRBJ2-3; perhaps TRBD1 as D (6 bases). Germline V gene data show CDR1 as MGHDK and CDR2 as SYGVNS. The CDR3 length is 14 residues. Trimming pared 4 bases from V and 6 bases from J, leaving 14 bases between. The chain's CDR3 is CASSGTGYLDTQYF. CDR3 nucleotides: TGTGCCAGCAGTGGAACAGGGTACTTGGATACGCAGTATTTT.

This clonotype was detected a few times. The V gene is TRBV11-2, the J gene TRBJ2-2; 7 bases are a match to TRBD1. The CDR3 covers 17 residues. CDR1 SGHAT and CDR2 FQNNGV come from the germline V gene. Unmatched junction bases numbered 8, after V lost 3 bases and J lost 1 base. CDR3 amino acids: CASSFPHRGVNTGELFF. The CDR3 DNA is TGTGCCAGCAGCTTTCCGCACAGGGGAGTGAACACCGGGGAGCTGTTTTTT.

This clonotype was seen more than once but under ten times. V usage is TRBV3-1 and J usage is TRBJ1-4; D gene uncertain. Germline V gene sequence: CDR1 LGHDT, CDR2 YNNKEL (reference sequence). The CDR3 has 14 residues. V was shortened by 8 bases and J by 2 bases, with 12 bases between the two germline ends. This CDR3 is CASGPGWTNEKLFF. In nucleotides, the CDR3 is TGTGCCAGCGGCCCGGGGTGGACTAATGAAAAACTGTTTTTT.

The gene calls are TRBV2 and TRBJ2-1; 7 bases map to TRBD1. The CDR3 consists of 17 residues. CDR1 and CDR2 from the germline V gene are SNHLY and FYNNEI. With V trimmed by 10 bases and J by 0 bases, 15 bases remained unmatched. CDR3 sequence (DNA): TGTGCCACCGTTGGGACAGCAGATAAAAGCTCCTACAATGAGCAGTTCTTC. Amino acid sequence: CATVGTADKSSYNEQFF.